These 19 T cell receptor beta chains share one sample of origin, sequenced in a study of cytomegalovirus exposure and HLA in healthy donors. PCR employed 60 Vbeta and 13 Jbeta primers. The repertoire was sequenced with immunoSEQ multiplex PCR; TCRdb's copy has only in-frame clones and lacks some. Its table lists 100,000 to 150,000 clones. Sequencing was carried out using PBMCs. The receptors come from a man between 18 and 29 years old in good health and CMV-seronegative.

This chain joins TRBV5-1 and TRBJ1-2; 7 bases map to TRBD1. Germline CDR1 is SGHRS and CDR2 is YFSETQ. There are 14 residues in the CDR3. V dropped 5 bases and J dropped 9; count of bases not matched to a gene: 13. The CDR3 loop is CASRGLGGATSYTF. The CDR3 nucleotides read TGCGCCAGCAGAGGGTTAGGGGGCGCGACGAGCTACACCTTC.

V and J are TRBV15 and TRBJ1-1, with no clear D. Deletions cut 2 bases from V and 7 bases from J, with 14 bases between. CDR1 is LNHNV and CDR2 is YYDKDF in the germline V gene (reference sequence). The length of the CDR3 is 14 residues. The CDR3 reads CATSRTSGVSEAFF. In DNA, the CDR3 is TGTGCCACCAGCAGAACCTCCGGGGTGAGTGAAGCTTTCTTT.

The rearrangement uses TRBV19 and TRBJ2-5; D possibly corresponds to TRBD1 (7 bases). The CDR3 covers 14 residues. Germline loops: CDR1 LNHDA, CDR2 SQIVND (reference sequence). Trimming cost V 4 bases and J 2 bases, with 11 bases left between them. The CDR3 sequence is CASSRAGGQETQYF. In DNA, the CDR3 is TGTGCCAGTAGTAGGGCAGGGGGGCAAGAGACCCAGTACTTC.

The gene calls are TRBV28 and TRBJ2-7, with TRBD2 identical over 10 bases. The CDR3 is made up of 12 amino acids. Germline lookup yields CDR1 MDHEN and CDR2 SYDVKM. The J segment lost 9 bases and the V segment lost 9 bases, leaving 8 bases of the junction unmatched. CDR3: CASQREGAGQYF. DNA of the CDR3: TGTGCCAGTCAGCGGGAGGGGGCAGGGCAGTACTTC.

The chain recombines TRBV30 with TRBJ1-2; 9 positions match TRBD1. The CDR3 totals 15 residues. The J segment lost 4 bases and the V segment lost 5 bases, leaving 11 bases of the junction unmatched. Germline loops: CDR1 GTSNPN, CDR2 SVGIG (reference sequence). The CDR3 nucleotides read TGTGCCTGGGGGGAGACAGGGGGATTTCCCTATGGCTACACCTTC. The encoded protein is CAWGETGGFPYGYTF.

The V gene is TRBV5-1, the J gene TRBJ1-1; a weak D match, TRBD1 (5 bases). Trimming removed 0 bases from V and 0 bases from J, with 15 bases in between. Germline CDR1 and CDR2: SGHRS and YFSETQ. This CDR3 comprises 17 residues. The CDR3 reads CASSLAGLTEMNTEAFF. As DNA, the CDR3 is TGCGCCAGCAGCTTGGCCGGGCTGACAGAAATGAACACTGAAGCTTTCTTT.

The chain couples TRBV19 to TRBJ1-1; D might be TRBD1 (5 bases). Germline CDR1 is LNHDA and CDR2 is SQIVND (reference sequence). The CDR3 extends over 14 amino acids. Trimming pared 3 bases from V and 1 base from J, leaving 9 bases between. CDR3 loop: CASSIGHPNTEAFF. The CDR3 region has the DNA TGTGCCAGTAGTATCGGACACCCGAACACTGAAGCTTTCTTT.

The rearrangement uses TRBV19 and TRBJ1-2; no firm D call. The CDR3 contains 14 residues. CDR1 and CDR2 (germline): LNHDA, SQIVND (reference sequence). The ends were cut back, 5 bases at V and 3 bases at J, with 13 bases in the middle. The CDR3 region has the DNA TGTGCCAGTAGTCTCGCGACAAGGTACTATGGCTACACCTTC. It specifies CASSLATRYYGYTF.

This sequence joins TRBV13 and TRBJ1-1, with TRBD1 matching 8 bases. The CDR3 is made up of 14 amino acids. With V trimmed by 4 bases and J by 1 base, 2 bases remained unmatched. Germline V gives CDR1 PRHDT, CDR2 FYEKMQ (reference sequence). The CDR3 region has the DNA TGTGCCAGCAGCTCCGGGACAGGGAACACTGAAGCTTTCTTT. Its translation is CASSSGTGNTEAFF.

The chain employs TRBV2 and TRBJ1-1; 8 bases fit TRBD1. The CDR3 runs 13 residues. Losses at the gene ends were 7 bases for V and 13 bases for J; bases not matched to a gene: 14. Germline assignment: CDR1 SNHLY and CDR2 FYNNEI. As DNA, the CDR3 is TGTGCCAGCAACATCTACAGGGGGGGAGTAGTTTTCTTT. Translated: CASNIYRGGVVFF.

The chain carries TRBV12-5 and TRBJ1-5, with D possibly being TRBD1 (5 bases). The CDR3 loop spans 14 amino acids. Germline CDR1 and CDR2: LGHNT and FRNRAP. V lost 1 base and J 2 bases, leaving 6 bases between the germline ends. In DNA form, the CDR3 reads TGTGCTAGTGGTTTGGGGGGCGGCAATCAGCCCCAGCATTTT. Its protein is CASGLGGGNQPQHF. Filled out from reference TRBV12-5 and TRBJ1-5, the complete variable domain reads DARVTQTPRHKVTEMGQEVTMRCQPILGHNTVFWYRQTMMQGLELLAYFRNRAPLDDSGMPKDRFSAEMPDATLATLKIQPSEPRDSAVYFCASGLGGGNQPQHFGDGTRLSIL.

The chain employs TRBV10-2 and TRBJ1-2, with D tentatively TRBD1 (5 bases). Germline V gene data show CDR1 as WSHSY and CDR2 as SAAADI. Deletions cut 6 bases from V and 4 bases from J, with 15 bases between. The CDR3 sequence is 14 residues long. CDR3 DNA: TGCGCCAGCAGGGACGGGGGAGTCGTCTATGGCTACACCTTC. Translated: CASRDGGVVYGYTF.

V usage is TRBV19 and J usage is TRBJ2-5; D unclear. Per germline, CDR1 LNHDA and CDR2 SQIVND (reference sequence). This CDR3 comprises 14 residues. V was clipped by 1 base and J by 5 bases, with 11 bases between them. The CDR3 DNA follows: TGTGCCAGTAGTATAGGACTCTTCCGGGAGACCCAGTACTTC. Protein product: CASSIGLFRETQYF.

The rearrangement uses TRBV6-1 and TRBJ2-7; D not resolved. V lost 8 bases, J lost 2 bases, and 10 bases lay in between. The germline V gene has CDR1 MNHNS and CDR2 SASEGT. The CDR3 contains 12 residues. CDR3 loop: CASQATTYEQYF. The CDR3 nucleotides are TGTGCCAGCCAGGCTACCACCTACGAGCAGTACTTC.

V is TRBV9 and J is TRBJ1-6; no definite D call. The CDR3 is made up of 14 amino acids. Trimming removed 7 bases from V and 5 bases from J, with 13 bases in between. Per the germline V gene, CDR1 is SGDLS and CDR2 is YYNGEE. The CDR3 DNA reads TGTGCCAGCTCACCCAGGTCTAATAATTCACCCCTCCACTTT. Translating it yields CASSPRSNNSPLHF.

The chain combines TRBV10-3 with TRBJ1-2; possibly TRBD1 for D (5 bases). The germline gives CDR1 ENHRY, CDR2 SYGVKD. V shed 0 bases and J shed 3 bases, with 11 bases lying between them. This CDR3 contains 15 residues. The CDR3 region has the DNA TGTGCCATCAGTGAGTCACGGCAGGGCGACTATGGCTACACCTTC. Translated: CAISESRQGDYGYTF.

The chain is built from TRBV13 and TRBJ1-1; 8 positions match TRBD1. This CDR3 has 16 residues. V was pared by 5 bases and J by 4 bases, with 12 bases of the junction left unmatched. Germline V gene sequence: CDR1 PRHDT, CDR2 FYEKMQ (reference sequence). The CDR3 reads CASSPHATGAGTEAFF. The CDR3 nucleotides read TGTGCCAGCAGCCCCCACGCGACAGGGGCAGGCACTGAAGCTTTCTTT.

V gene TRBV7-9 combines with J gene TRBJ2-5; D tentatively reads TRBD1 or TRBD2 (5 bases each). Near its end, the DNA agrees better with TRBJ2-7, so the J call may be wrong. Germline V gene lookup returns CDR1 SEHNR and CDR2 FQNEAQ (reference sequence). The CDR3 is made up of 14 amino acids. The DNA for the CDR3 is TGTGCCAGCACCCACCCTTCGGGGCGGGACGAGCAGTACTTC. This gives the protein CASTHPSGRDEQYF.

The rearrangement joins TRBV9 to TRBJ1-1, with a tentative D call TRBD1 (6 bases). Deletions cut 4 bases from V and 5 bases from J, with 12 bases between. Per the germline V gene, CDR1 is SGDLS and CDR2 is YYNGEE. CDR3 length: 13 residues. The CDR3 DNA sequence: TGTGCCAGCAGCAGGGGGTGGGGGACTGAAGCTTTCTTT. Encoded protein: CASSRGWGTEAFF.